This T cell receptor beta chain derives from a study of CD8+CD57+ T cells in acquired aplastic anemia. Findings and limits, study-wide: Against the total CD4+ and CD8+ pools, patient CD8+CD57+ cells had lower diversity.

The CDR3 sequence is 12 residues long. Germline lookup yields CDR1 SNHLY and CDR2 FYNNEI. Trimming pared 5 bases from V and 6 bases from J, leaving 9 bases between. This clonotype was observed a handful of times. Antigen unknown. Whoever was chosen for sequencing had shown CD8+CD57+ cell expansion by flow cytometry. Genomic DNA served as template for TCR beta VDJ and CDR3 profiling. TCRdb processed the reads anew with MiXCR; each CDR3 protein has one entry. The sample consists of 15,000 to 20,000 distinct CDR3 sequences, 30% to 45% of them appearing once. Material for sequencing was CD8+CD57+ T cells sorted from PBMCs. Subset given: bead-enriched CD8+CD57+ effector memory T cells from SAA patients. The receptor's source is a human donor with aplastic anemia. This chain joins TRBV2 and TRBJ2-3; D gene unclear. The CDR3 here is CASSKLEDTQYF. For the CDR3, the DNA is TGTGCCAGCAGTAAACTCGAGGATACGCAGTATTTT.